This record covers a single T cell receptor (beta chain). In germline, CDR1 is SNHLY, CDR2 FYNNEI. Trimming shortened V by 1 base and J by 6 bases, and 7 bases separated the two germline ends. This CDR3 region has 12 residues. The sample belongs to a study of shared clonotypes between healthy human individuals. TCRdb's table, derived via immunoSEQ multiplex PCR, lists solely in-frame clones and lacks some. The profile covers 1,500,000 or so clones, with about 98.5% appearing a single time and over 0.3% taken by the ten largest. The V and J genes are TRBV2 and TRBJ2-7; D is uncertain. The sample was naive CD4+ T cells sorted from blood. As to subset: CD45RA+ positively selected. This TCR was recovered from a man under 40 in good health. The CDR3 nucleotides are TGTGCCAGCAGTGAAGAGGCCCCCGAGCAGTACTTC. This gives the protein CASSEEAPEQYF.